A single sample is the source of the 17 T cell receptor beta chains below, sequenced in a study of OX40 agonist ivuxolimab in advanced cancers. Profiled with immunoSEQ multiplex PCR; TCRdb holds only in-frame clones, not every one. The table records fewer than 85,000 clones, just under 90% of them present only once. The sequencing used CD4+ or CD8+ T cells sorted from blood, collected in a trial of the OX40 agonist ivuxolimab. The source is an adult with an advanced solid tumor such as melanoma, head and neck, liver or kidney cancer.

The chain recombines TRBV6-5 with TRBJ1-1; D gene uncertain. Trimming cost V 2 bases and J 1 base, with 5 bases left between them. The germline gives CDR1 MNHEY, CDR2 SVGAGI. The CDR3 is made up of 13 amino acids. The CDR3 nucleotides read TGTGCCAGCAGTTACGATTGGAACACTGAAGCTTTCTTT. Protein sequence: CASSYDWNTEAFF.

V and J are TRBV7-8 and TRBJ1-2, with 8 bases matching TRBD1. J was trimmed by 3 bases and V by 5 bases; bases with no gene match: 11. Germline-derived CDR1 and CDR2 are SGHVS and FQNEAQ. This CDR3 is built from 16 residues. The CDR3 DNA follows: TGTGCCAGCAGCATTGACAGGGGAAAGAAAGACTATGGCTACACCTTC. Protein: CASSIDRGKKDYGYTF.

The chain has TRBV7-9 and TRBJ2-7; D might be TRBD1 (5 bases). There are 18 residues in the CDR3. Looked up from germline, CDR1 is SEHNR and CDR2 is FQNEAQ (reference sequence). The ends were cut back, 5 bases at V and 0 bases at J, with 23 bases in the middle. This chain's CDR3 is CASSLAAGIPLSSYEQYF. For the CDR3, the DNA is TGTGCCAGCAGCCTCGCGGCAGGGATTCCTCTGAGCTCCTACGAGCAGTACTTC.

The chain employs TRBV7-9 and TRBJ2-1, with 8 bases identical to TRBD2. Germline V gene lookup returns CDR1 SEHNR and CDR2 FQNEAQ (reference sequence). The CDR3 spans 16 residues. V shed 4 bases, J shed 5 bases, and the junction held 10 bases outside the gene matches. CDR3 sequence reads: CASSSPWREADNEQFF. The CDR3 DNA follows: TGTGCCAGCAGCTCCCCCTGGCGGGAGGCGGACAATGAGCAGTTCTTC.

The chain has TRBV27 and TRBJ1-2; D is unresolved. With 2 bases removed from V and 4 bases from J, the gap between germline ends came to 8 bases. This CDR3 is built from 13 residues. Germline CDR1 reads MNHEY; CDR2 reads SMNVEV (reference sequence). In DNA form, the CDR3 reads TGTGCCAGCAGTTTACGAGGGCGCTATGGCTACACCTTC. This sequence encodes CASSLRGRYGYTF.

This chain links TRBV27 with TRBJ1-1; 7 bases match TRBD1. V lost 5 bases to trimming and J lost 0 bases; unmatched junction nucleotides: 6. Looked up from germline, CDR1 is MNHEY and CDR2 is SMNVEV (reference sequence). CDR3 length equals 15 residues. CDR3 nucleotide sequence: TGTGCCAGCAGTCCAAAGACAGGGATGAACACTGAAGCTTTCTTT. Its protein is CASSPKTGMNTEAFF.

This clone was detected a few times. This chain links TRBV30 with TRBJ2-5, with 8 bases lining up with TRBD1. CDR3 length equals 14 residues. After removal of 1 base from V and 5 bases from J, the junction contained 6 bases not matched to a gene. Germline lookup yields CDR1 GTSNPN and CDR2 SVGIG (reference sequence). The CDR3 is CAWSGQGAGETQYF. CDR3 nucleotide sequence: TGTGCCTGGAGTGGGCAGGGGGCAGGGGAGACCCAGTACTTC.

The chain carries TRBV5-1 and TRBJ1-4; D is unclear. Germline values: CDR1 SGHRS, CDR2 YFSETQ. The CDR3 contains 17 residues. Trimming left V 0 bases short and J 0 bases short, with 12 bases between. The CDR3 loop reads CASSLASGLATNEKLFF. As DNA, the CDR3 is TGCGCCAGCAGCTTGGCCTCGGGATTAGCAACTAATGAAAAACTGTTTTTT.

For the CDR3, the DNA is TGCGCCAGCAGCCCGTTAACAGGGGATGGTGAAAAACTGTTTTTT. Translated, it gives CASSPLTGDGEKLFF. This chain uses TRBV5-1 with TRBJ1-4, with 7 bases that match TRBD1. V lost 4 bases and J lost 7; bases outside the gene matches: 10. CDR3 length: 15 amino acids. Per the germline V gene, CDR1 is SGHRS and CDR2 is YFSETQ.

The J gene is TRBJ2-7, the V gene TRBV15; D unresolved. CDR1 is LNHNV, CDR2 YYDKDF, per germline (reference sequence). The CDR3 has 13 amino acids. The V end was cut by 0 bases, the J end by 2 bases, with 5 bases between. DNA for the CDR3: TGTGCCACCAGCAGAGATTGGGCCTACGAGCAGTACTTC. Its protein is CATSRDWAYEQYF. The full variable domain, its missing parts supplied by reference TRBV15 and TRBJ2-7, is DAMVIQNPRYQVTQFGKPVTLSCSQTLNHNVMYWYQQKSSQAPKLLFHYYDKDFNNEADTPDNFQSRRPNTSFCFLDIRSPGLGDTAMYLCATSRDWAYEQYFGPGTRLTVT.

This chain joins TRBV7-9 and TRBJ1-1; D remains unclear. The CDR3 has 14 amino acids. Trimming shortened V by 8 bases and J by 3 bases, and 16 bases separated the two germline ends. The V gene's germline CDR1 is SEHNR and CDR2 FQNEAQ (reference sequence). The CDR3 region has the DNA TGTGCCAGCGGAGCAGCCCACGGGGACACTGAAGCTTTCTTT. Translating it yields CASGAAHGDTEAFF. The full variable domain, with the rest looked up from reference TRBV7-9 and TRBJ1-1, is DTGVSQNPRHKITKRGQNVTFRCDPISEHNRLYWYRQTLGQGPEFLTYFQNEAQLEKSRLLSDRFSAERPKGSFSTLEIQRTEQGDSAMYLCASGAAHGDTEAFFGQGTRLTVV.

The V and J genes are TRBV7-6 and TRBJ1-2; D not resolved. The V gene's germline CDR1 is SGHVS and CDR2 FNYEAQ. The CDR3 has 12 amino acids. V was pared by 2 bases and J by 5 bases, with 6 bases between. The CDR3 nucleotides read TGTGCCAGCAGCTTATCTGGGTATGGCTACACCTTC. It encodes CASSLSGYGYTF.

A word on this clone: The sample has other DNA sequences that encode this CDR3 too. The CDR3 DNA sequence: TGTGCCAGCAGTTTAGGGATCACTGGGGAGCTGTTTTTT. Translation: CASSLGITGELFF. The rearrangement links TRBV27 to TRBJ2-2; D not certain. The CDR3 is 13 amino acids. Trimming shortened V by 2 bases and J by 8 bases, and 9 bases separated the two germline ends. CDR1 is MNHEY and CDR2 is SMNVEV in the germline V gene (reference sequence).

The rearrangement uses TRBV2 and TRBJ1-4; D unclear. Germline V gene lookup returns CDR1 SNHLY and CDR2 FYNNEI. V was pared by 8 bases and J by 6 bases, with 13 bases between. The CDR3 sequence is 13 residues long. Written as DNA, the CDR3 is TGTGCCAGCCATCCCACCGGGGATGAAAAACTGTTTTTT. Protein: CASHPTGDEKLFF.

The CDR3 loop reads CASSPGPANGYTF. CDR3 coding DNA: TGCGCCAGCAGCCCGGGACCCGCTAATGGCTACACCTTC. The chain carries TRBV5-1 and TRBJ1-2, with D tentatively TRBD1 (5 bases). The germline V and J ends were trimmed by 4 bases and 6 bases, with 13 bases remaining between them. The CDR3 length is 13 residues. CDR1 SGHRS and CDR2 YFSETQ come from the germline V gene.

This sequence joins TRBV7-2 and TRBJ1-1; weak D call: TRBD1 (6 bases). The V gene lost 5 bases and the J gene lost 6 bases, with 19 bases spanning the gap. The germline gives CDR1 SGHTA, CDR2 FQGNSA. The CDR3 is 15 residues long. The CDR3 protein is CASSPGGRVVPEAFF. The DNA of the CDR3 is TGTGCCAGCAGCCCCGGGGGCAGGGTCGTTCCTGAAGCTTTCTTT.

This chain joins TRBV7-2 and TRBJ2-5; TRBD2 matches at 14 bases. The length of the CDR3 is 16 residues. Germline V lookup: CDR1 SGHTA, CDR2 FQGNSA. Germline trimming cut 5 bases from V and 4 bases from J; bases unmatched to any gene: 6. The CDR3, as DNA: TGTGCCAGCAGCCGCGGACTAGCGGGAGGTGGAGAGACCCAGTACTTC. Translation gives CASSRGLAGGGETQYF.